A single sample gave rise to the 13 T cell receptor beta chains below, sequenced in a study of early T cells in non-severe SARS-CoV-2 infection. TCRdb processed the 5' RACE reads anew with MiXCR; each CDR3 protein has one entry. The sample contains approximately 98,000 distinct CDR3 sequences, about 12% of which appear only once. Material: whole blood. The receptors were sampled from an adult who was a healthcare worker with PCR-confirmed SARS-CoV-2 infection or an uninfected control (not recorded which).

This clonotype was detected only a few times. The CDR3 region has the DNA TGCAGCGCTTCAGGCGGGAAAGTCACCGGGGAGCTGTTTTTT. It codes for CSASGGKVTGELFF. The chain is built from TRBV29-1 and TRBJ2-2, with a weak D call TRBD2 (6 bases). Trimming pared 7 bases from V and 4 bases from J, leaving 16 bases between. CDR3 length: 14 residues. The V gene's germline CDR1 is SQVTM and CDR2 ANQGSEA.

This clonotype was seen ten or more times. CDR3 sequence reads: CASSRGGGNIQYF. CDR3 coding DNA: TGTGCCAGCAGCCGCGGGGGAGGGAACATTCAGTACTTC. The chain recombines TRBV7-8 with TRBJ2-4; TRBD2 aligns across 7 bases. Germline loops: CDR1 SGHVS, CDR2 FQNEAQ. The CDR3 sequence is 13 residues long. After removal of 5 bases from V and 7 bases from J, the junction contained 5 bases not matched to a gene.

This chain's CDR3 is CSVEDGYNEQFF. CDR3 nucleotide sequence: TGCAGCGTTGAAGACGGTTACAATGAGCAGTTCTTC. The chain joins TRBV29-1 to TRBJ2-1; D unresolved. The CDR3 covers 12 residues. Germline V gene data show CDR1 as SQVTM and CDR2 as ANQGSEA. The V end was cut by 0 bases, the J end by 4 bases, with 4 bases between.

The V gene is TRBV12-3 or TRBV12-4, the J gene TRBJ1-2; 7 bases line up with TRBD1. This CDR3 has 14 residues. V shed 5 bases, J shed 8 bases, and the junction held 11 bases outside the gene matches. For the CDR3, the DNA is TGTGCCAGCAGTCAGACAGGGAGGACAAAGGGCTACACCTTC. It translates to CASSQTGRTKGYTF.

The sample holds a few counts of this clonotype. The V and J genes are TRBV7-2 and TRBJ1-4, with TRBD1 as a possible D gene (5 bases). The V and J ends lost 2 bases and 4 bases respectively, with 11 bases between them. The CDR3 has 15 residues. Germline loops: CDR1 SGHTA, CDR2 FQGNSA. CDR3 sequence (DNA): TGTGCCAGCAGCTTAACTCCAGGGTATAATGAAAAACTGTTTTTT. This encodes CASSLTPGYNEKLFF.

This chain joins TRBV5-1 and TRBJ2-6, with unresolved D. The length of the CDR3 is 16 residues. V was shortened by 0 bases and J by 0 bases, with 7 bases between the two germline ends. Germline-derived CDR1 and CDR2 are SGHRS and YFSETQ. The CDR3 nucleotides are TGCGCCAGCAGCTTGGGCCGGAACTCTGGGGCCAACGTCCTGACTTTC. Its protein product is CASSLGRNSGANVLTF. Supplemented by reference TRBV5-1 and TRBJ2-6, the full variable domain reads KAGVTQTPRYLIKTRGQQVTLSCSPISGHRSVSWYQQTPGQGLQFLFEYFSETQRNKGNFPGRFSGRQFSNSRSEMNVSTLELGDSALYLCASSLGRNSGANVLTFGAGSRLTVL.

With respect to this clonotype: This may stem from a read error, because a much larger clone lies one nucleotide away. The chain recombines TRBV7-9 with TRBJ1-1, with unresolved D. The V gene's germline CDR1 is SEHNR and CDR2 FQNEAQ (reference sequence). CDR3 size: 14 residues. CDR3: CASSLDMQGPEALF. As DNA, the CDR3 is TGTGCCAGCAGCTTAGACATGCAAGGTCCTGAAGCTCTCTTT.

The chain couples TRBV5-1 to TRBJ2-4; 8 nucleotides agree with TRBD2. CDR3 length equals 15 residues. The J segment lost 8 bases and the V segment lost 0 bases, leaving 7 bases of the junction unmatched. Germline V CDR1 and CDR2: SGHRS, YFSETQ. The CDR3 region has the DNA TGCGCCAGCAGCTTGGCAGCGGGGGCGCCCGACATTCAGTACTTC. This translates into CASSLAAGAPDIQYF.

This rearrangement joins TRBV12-3 or TRBV12-4 to TRBJ1-1, with TRBD1 matching over 7 bases. After removal of 4 bases from V and 4 bases from J, the junction contained 6 bases not matched to a gene. The CDR3 is 14 amino acids. This CDR3 reads CASSSTGQGTEAFF. The CDR3 coding sequence is TGTGCCAGCAGTTCGACAGGGCAAGGCACTGAAGCTTTCTTT.

In this sample, this clonotype turned up a few times. The chain carries TRBV5-1 and TRBJ2-2; weak D call: TRBD2 (6 bases). Trimming pared 0 bases from V and 4 bases from J, leaving 13 bases between. The CDR3 loop spans 16 amino acids. The germline CDR1 and CDR2 sequences are SGHRS and YFSETQ. The CDR3 sequence is CASSLVGGASTGELFF. The CDR3 DNA is TGCGCCAGCAGCTTGGTGGGGGGAGCGAGCACCGGGGAGCTGTTTTTT.

This chain connects TRBV12-3 or TRBV12-4 to TRBJ1-6; no clear D. The V gene lost 1 base and the J gene lost 10 bases, with 11 bases spanning the gap. This CDR3 has 14 amino acids. Here the CDR3 reads CASSLGFKPSPLHF. The CDR3, as DNA: TGTGCCAGCAGTTTAGGGTTCAAGCCCTCACCCCTCCACTTT.

Many counts were recorded for this clonotype. This chain joins TRBV7-8 and TRBJ2-2, with 7 bases identical to TRBD1. Germline loops: CDR1 SGHVS, CDR2 FQNEAQ. CDR3 length: 14 residues. Trimming removed 11 bases from V and 0 bases from J; junction bases left unmatched: 6. In DNA form, the CDR3 reads TGTGCCGGACGGACAGGTGCGAACACCGGGGAGCTGTTTTTT. Translated, it gives CAGRTGANTGELFF.

This clonotype was counted a few times. The CDR3 bases are TGTGCCAGCAGGTTTCTCCGGGACAGGGCTCCCTATGAGCAGTTCTTC. This codes for CASRFLRDRAPYEQFF. This chain joins TRBV7-9 and TRBJ2-1; 9 positions match TRBD1. Germline V gives CDR1 SEHNR, CDR2 FQNEAQ (reference sequence). The junction had 14 bases not matched to a gene; V was cut back by 6 bases and J by 8 bases. This CDR3 spans 16 amino acids. The full variable domain, its missing parts supplied by reference TRBV7-9 and TRBJ2-1, is DTGVSQNPRHKITKRGQNVTFRCDPISEHNRLYWYRQTLGQGPEFLTYFQNEAQLEKSRLLSDRFSAERPKGSFSTLEIQRTEQGDSAMYLCASRFLRDRAPYEQFFGPGTRLTVL.